Below are 17 T cell receptor beta chains sequenced from a single sample in a study of blood T cells in healthy people across ages. PCR was performed a second time for about 7 to 11 cycles using a sample-barcoded 5' primer and a J-beta primer mix. From the 5' RACE reads, TCRdb called clonotypes with MiXCR, one entry per CDR3 protein. The table lists roughly 900,000 distinct CDR3 sequences, around 49% of them singletons. The sample taken for sequencing was blood. The source of these receptors is a young man in good health.

The gene calls are TRBV3-1 and TRBJ2-7; 8 bases map to TRBD2. There are 18 residues in the CDR3. V trimming: 1 base; J trimming: 3 bases; junction bases outside the gene matches: 14. Germline V gives CDR1 LGHDT, CDR2 YNNKEL (reference sequence). The DNA of the CDR3 is TGTGCCAGCAGCCAAGTCTCGAGGCGGGGGGATCTGAACTACGAGCAGTACTTC. Protein sequence: CASSQVSRRGDLNYEQYF.

V is TRBV25-1 and J is TRBJ1-4, with 7 bases lining up with TRBD1. Germline values: CDR1 MGHDK, CDR2 SYGVNS. This CDR3 has 13 amino acids. The J segment lost 10 bases and the V segment lost 2 bases, leaving 4 bases of the junction unmatched. In DNA, the CDR3 is TGTGCCAGCAGTGAACAGGGGGAAACAAAACTGTTTTTT. Translating it yields CASSEQGETKLFF.

The chain couples TRBV2 to TRBJ2-1; TRBD2 agrees at 7 bases. CDR1 is SNHLY and CDR2 is FYNNEI in the germline V gene. This CDR3 contains 13 residues. V was pared by 8 bases and J by 6 bases, with 7 bases of the junction left unmatched. The CDR3 DNA follows: TGTGCCAGCCTAGCGGCAACCTGCAATGAGCAGTTCTTC. This gives the protein CASLAATCNEQFF.

This clonotype was seen just once. The chain is built from TRBV6-6 and TRBJ1-2; the D gene is possibly TRBD1 (6 bases). V gave up 7 bases and J gave up 8 bases, with 17 bases separating them. From germline, CDR1 is MNHNY and CDR2 SVGAGI (reference sequence). The CDR3 length is 13 residues. In nucleotides, the CDR3 is TGTGCCAGCATCGGACAGACGTTAGGAGGCTACACCTTC. It translates to CASIGQTLGGYTF.

The rearrangement uses TRBV29-1 and TRBJ1-1; D gene ambiguous. Between the trimmed V and J ends, which lost 2 bases and 5 bases, there was a span of 12 bases. Per the germline V gene, CDR1 is SQVTM and CDR2 is ANQGSEA. The CDR3 spans 13 residues. The CDR3 loop is CSVEFVGKTEAFF. CDR3 in DNA: TGCAGCGTTGAATTCGTGGGGAAGACTGAAGCTTTCTTT.

This rearrangement joins TRBV11-1 to TRBJ2-3, with D perhaps assigned TRBD1 or TRBD2 (5 bases each). The CDR3 runs 18 residues. Between the trimmed V and J ends, which lost 4 bases and 0 bases, there was a span of 20 bases. Germline V gene sequence: CDR1 SGHAT, CDR2 FQDESV (reference sequence). This CDR3 is CASSSWNSGRSSTDTQYF. Written as DNA, the CDR3 is TGTGCCAGCAGCTCCTGGAACTCGGGGCGGTCTAGCACAGATACGCAGTATTTT. Supplemented by reference TRBV11-1 and TRBJ2-3, the full variable domain reads EAEVAQSPRYKITEKSQAVAFWCDPISGHATLYWYRQILGQGPELLVQFQDESVVDDSQLPKDRFSAERLKGVDSTLKIQPAELGDSAMYLCASSSWNSGRSSTDTQYFGPGTRLTVL.

The table lists this clonotype with many counts. The V call is TRBV2, the J call TRBJ2-1, with TRBD1 as a possible D gene (6 bases). This CDR3 is 13 amino acids long. CDR1 is SNHLY and CDR2 is FYNNEI in the germline V gene. The V end lost 6 bases, the J end lost 10 bases, and 16 bases lay between the germline ends. The CDR3, as DNA: TGTGCCAGCAGGGGATTGCCCGGGACAGAGCAGTTCTTC. Translating gives CASRGLPGTEQFF. The full variable domain, in which reference TRBV2 and TRBJ2-1 provide the parts outside the CDR3, is EPEVTQTPSHQVTQMGQEVILRCVPISNHLYFYWYRQILGQKVEFLVSFYNNEISEKSEIFDDQFSVERPDGSNFTLKIRSTKLEDSAMYFCASRGLPGTEQFFGPGTRLTVL.

The genes are TRBV5-1 and TRBJ1-1, with D hard to call. V was pared by 3 bases and J by 4 bases, with 16 bases between. The CDR3 runs 15 residues. CDR1 and CDR2 (germline): SGHRS, YFSETQ. The CDR3 DNA sequence: TGCGCCAGCAGCTCCCAAGGGTTGGCGGGCACTGAAGCTTTCTTT. Amino acids: CASSSQGLAGTEAFF.

This clonotype turned up a few times. V usage is TRBV29-1 and J usage is TRBJ2-7; D remains ambiguous. Trimming removed 4 bases at V and 2 bases at J, with 9 bases between. The length of the CDR3 is 12 residues. Germline assignment: CDR1 SQVTM and CDR2 ANQGSEA. In DNA, the CDR3 is TGCAGCGTTGGGGCCAGTACCTACGAGCAGTACTTC. Translated, it gives CSVGASTYEQYF.

The V gene is TRBV20-1, the J gene TRBJ1-6, with TRBD1 matching over 9 bases. The CDR3 runs 17 residues. J gave up 8 bases and V 7 bases, and 18 bases lay outside the gene matches. The germline gives CDR1 DFQATT, CDR2 SNEGSKA (reference sequence). The CDR3 bases are TGCAGTGTTACCCCCTTAACAGGGGGCTTTCGGGATTCACCCCTCCACTTT. Protein product: CSVTPLTGGFRDSPLHF.

This clonotype was counted once. V gene TRBV20-1 combines with J gene TRBJ1-2; 8 positions match TRBD1. This CDR3 is 13 amino acids long. Germline CDR1 is DFQATT and CDR2 is SNEGSKA (reference sequence). J was trimmed by 6 bases and V by 3 bases; bases with no gene match: 6. The CDR3, as DNA: TGCAGTGCTAGGGACAGGGAGCATCATGGCTACACCTTC. Its translation is CSARDREHHGYTF.

In nucleotides, the CDR3 is TGCAGTGCTAGCCCCCTCGACAGGATCAACACTGAAGCTTTCTTT. Residues: CSASPLDRINTEAFF. The chain carries TRBV20-1 and TRBJ1-1, with a possible D match to TRBD1 (6 bases). With 3 bases removed from V and 2 bases from J, the gap between germline ends came to 16 bases. The length of the CDR3 is 15 residues. Germline lookup yields CDR1 DFQATT and CDR2 SNEGSKA (reference sequence).

This clonotype was detected many times. The chain joins TRBV9 to TRBJ1-2, with 11 bases identical to TRBD1. The CDR3 consists of 16 residues. In germline, CDR1 is SGDLS, CDR2 YYNGEE. Trimming took 4 bases from V and 0 from J; bases not matched to a gene: 5. The CDR3 DNA reads as TGTGCCAGCAGCCCCGGGACAGGGGGACCTAACTATGGCTACACCTTC. This sequence encodes CASSPGTGGPNYGYTF.

On this clonotype itself: Given a much more abundant clone one base away, this may be a read error. The V call is TRBV29-1, the J call TRBJ2-5, with TRBD1 as a possible D gene (6 bases). Germline CDR1 reads SQVTM; CDR2 reads ANQGSEA. This CDR3 contains 13 residues. Trimming removed 6 bases at V and 11 bases at J, with 22 bases between. CDR3 coding DNA: TGCAGCGTCCTGGACAGCCGACACGGTGAGCAGTACTTC. Its translation is CSVLDSRHGEQYF.

The chain couples TRBV20-1 to TRBJ1-5, with D hard to call. The CDR3 has 12 amino acids. The germline gives CDR1 DFQATT, CDR2 SNEGSKA (reference sequence). The germline V and J ends were trimmed by 1 base and 10 bases, with 11 bases remaining between them. The CDR3 sequence is CSARGLGHPQHF. The CDR3 DNA reads TGCAGTGCTAGAGGTCTTGGCCACCCCCAGCATTTT.

The rearrangement links TRBV5-1 to TRBJ2-7; D may be TRBD1 (5 bases). Germline-derived CDR1 and CDR2 are SGHRS and YFSETQ. V gave up 2 bases and J gave up 1 base, with 16 bases separating them. The CDR3 totals 16 residues. CDR3 region: CASSLLTVTPSYEQYF. The CDR3 DNA follows: TGCGCCAGCAGCTTACTGACAGTAACCCCGTCCTACGAGCAGTACTTC.

Written as DNA, the CDR3 is TGCGCCAGCAGCTTGGGCAGAACTTTGGAGACCCAGTACTTC. This gives the protein CASSLGRTLETQYF. The chain combines TRBV5-1 with TRBJ2-5; D is unclear. The CDR3 consists of 14 residues. Germline values: CDR1 SGHRS, CDR2 YFSETQ. V was clipped by 0 bases and J by 5 bases, with 11 bases between them.